This entry concerns a single TCR beta chain. This record comes from a study of blood T cell repertoires in COVID-19. About the study: Samples taken during acute and convalescent COVID-19 were collected in the United States, Italy and Spain. T cells, B-cell-depleted T cells, or PBMCs supplied cDNA or gDNA.

The CDR3 is 13 amino acids. CDR1 is MGHDK and CDR2 is SYGVNS in the germline V gene. Trimming took 6 bases from V and 6 from J, leaving 9 bases between them. Original analysis: Cell counts per sample came from amplifying reference gene primers. Sequencing used immunoSEQ multiplex PCR; TCRdb keeps in-frame clones, though not all of them. The V and J calls and the clone size are those of that table, but D and trimming were determined from the DNA. The sample includes hundreds of thousands of clones, approximately 87% of them seen just once. The sequenced sample consisted of peripheral blood. The sequence was collected from a woman aged 70-85 years with active or convalescent COVID-19. This chain joins TRBV25-1 and TRBJ1-6; D is unclear. CDR3 protein: CASRQSGNSPLHF. The CDR3 DNA reads as TGTGCCAGCAGACAATCGGGTAATTCACCCCTCCACTTT. The full variable domain, its missing parts supplied by reference TRBV25-1 and TRBJ1-6, is EADIYQTPRYLVIGTGKKITLECSQTMGHDKMYWYQQDPGMELHLIHYSYGVNSTEKGDLSSESTVSRIRTEHFPLTLESARPSHTSQYLCASRQSGNSPLHFGNGTRLTVT.